This TCR beta chain was captured by sequencing in a study of T cell repertoires in cytomegalovirus infection. About the study: HLA-B-restricted CMV epitopes that are well studied, plus recently identified HLA-C-restricted ones, were used by the study. Signatures in public TCR beta sequences pointed to both CMV infection and matching HLA type.

MiXCR, run by TCRdb on the reads, gives a single entry per CDR3 protein. The repertoire holds hundreds of thousands of distinct CDR3 sequences, with under 40% as singletons. Notes on this clonotype: Its target is not known.

Broader study findings: Identification of carriers of CMV plus the relevant HLA was performed using cumulative public TCR beta family frequency. HLA-C-restricted, CMV-specific TCR beta clonotypes were dominant ex vivo.

The TCR comes from a human donor in good health (CMV status not recorded). Some clones in this sample may be carry-over from other donors' samples. This specimen was cultured CD8+ T cells from PBMCs, taken from culture after CMV antigen stimulation.

The CDR3 sequence: CSARTGAHYEQYF. The CDR3, as DNA: TGCAGTGCTAGGACAGGGGCCCACTACGAGCAGTACTTC. The gene calls are TRBV20-1 and TRBJ2-7; 8 bases align to TRBD1. V shed 3 bases, J shed 3 bases, and the junction held 4 bases outside the gene matches. The germline CDR1 and CDR2 sequences are DFQATT and SNEGSKA (reference sequence). This CDR3 is built from 13 residues.